A selection of T cell receptor beta chains follows, all from one sample in a study of graft-versus-host responses after intestinal transplantation. Generated by immunoSEQ multiplex PCR, the TCRdb table keeps only in-frame clones and is missing some. The repertoire holds some 64,000 clones, with more than 85% as singletons. These receptors lack a known antigen. Sequencing used unstimulated CD8+ T cells sorted from spleen or lymph node cells, obtained before transplant. The receptor set was obtained from a human donor who was the organ donor for an intestinal transplant. CDR3s leave out the opening cysteine and the closing phenylalanine or tryptophan. Fields, in order: clone size, J gene, V gene, CDR3 protein. Only some rows state a clone size, as once, few, many or a class for expanded clones.

once | TRBJ1-3 | TRBV19 | ASSIGDISGNTIY
. | TRBJ2-7 | TRBV27 | ASSPTGEEQY
. | TRBJ2-2 | TRBV11-2 | ASSPLVAGSTGELF
. | TRBJ1-1 | TRBV2 | ASSEGRNTEAF
. | TRBJ2-3 | TRBV11-2 | ASRGGRRLTDTQY
. | TRBJ2-7 | TRBV7-6 | ASSLDSSGAYEQY
. | TRBJ2-7 | TRBV5-8 | ASSSDREYSYEQY
. | TRBJ2-1 | TRBV4-3 | ASSQGGGINNEQF
once | TRBJ2-1 | TRBV9 | ASSGGDQRLAGEETYNEQF
. | TRBJ2-3 | TRBV18 | ASSPATGARDTQY
few | TRBJ2-7 | TRBV5-1 | ASSHRDRGRQY
once | TRBJ1-5 | TRBV28 | ASSWWAWQPQH
. | TRBJ1-1 | TRBV18 | ASSPSPGQGMNTEAF
. | TRBJ2-7 | TRBV7-9 | ASSLKGAAVSYEQY
. | TRBJ2-7 | TRBV19 | ASSPRQGDYEQY
. | TRBJ1-2 | TRBV27 | ASSLVEGAKDYT
. | TRBJ2-1 | TRBV7-9 | AGTRFYEQF
. | TRBJ2-3 | TRBV27 | ASSTPTTVAGTLDTQY
. | TRBJ1-5 | TRBV27 | ASSLAGQGQPQH
. | TRBJ2-1 | TRBV27 | ASSFGGEQF
. | TRBJ2-3 | TRBV25-1 | ASSGVDAGGYWDTQY
. | TRBJ2-3 | TRBV6-6 | ASSPAGEVSTDTQY
. | TRBJ2-5 | TRBV27 | ASSPRLETQY
. | TRBJ2-5 | TRBV7-8 | ASSSRAGLETQY
few | TRBJ2-1 | TRBV10-2 | ASSESDEQF
once | TRBJ2-7 | TRBV29-1 | SVEGLAGEEYYEQY
. | TRBJ1-5 | TRBV5-8 | ASSFGGSDQPQH